The clone carrying this T cell receptor beta chain was observed a handful of times. The target antigen is unknown. Pregnant or lactating patients were excluded, as were those with uncontrolled infection or other autoimmune disease. This sample was taken from a study of T cells in Graves' hyperthyroidism and ophthalmopathy. Study summary: Peripheral blood collection took place at initial diagnosis, before any treatment.

RNA transcripts served as the template for amplifying TCR beta CDR3 regions. The primer set for the first-round RT-PCR of the TCR CDR3 was HTBI. Via MiXCR, TCRdb re-called the multiplex PCR reads, giving one row per CDR3 protein. The sample shows about 640,000 distinct CDR3 sequences, less than 25% of them seen only once. V lost 5 bases and J 7 bases, leaving 15 bases between the germline ends. Germline values: CDR1 SEHNR, CDR2 FQNEAQ (reference sequence). CDR3 length equals 14 residues. Study conclusions and caveats: Appearing also in blood were most of the thyroid clonotypes expanded above 0.001. It was a median around 6 months before onset that the model predicted ophthalmopathy.

The material sequenced was blood. The source is a man aged 25 to 40 with Graves' ophthalmopathy. The V and J genes are TRBV7-9 and TRBJ2-1; weak D call: TRBD1 (5 bases). The CDR3 here is CASSLGRVGNEQFF. The CDR3 nucleotides are TGTGCCAGCAGCCTCGGCAGGGTTGGGAATGAGCAGTTCTTC.